Given below is one T cell receptor (beta chain) in context. Its antigen is currently unknown. Germline CDR1 is SGHNT and CDR2 is YENEEA. The V gene lost 0 bases and the J gene lost 4 bases, with 16 bases spanning the gap. The CDR3 loop spans 17 amino acids. This sample was taken from a study of cytomegalovirus exposure and HLA in healthy donors. PCR employed 60 Vbeta and 13 Jbeta primers. Sequenced by immunoSEQ multiplex PCR; TCRdb stores in-frame clones only, minus some. In the table there are around 170,000 clones, 71% of which are singletons. General observations from the study: Some 150 TCR beta chains were listed as cytomegalovirus-associated.

The sequenced sample was PBMCs. The genes are TRBV11-3 and TRBJ2-1, with D possibly TRBD1 on 6 matching bases. This TCR derives from a girl aged 10 to 17 in good health and CMV-seronegative. The CDR3 loop reads CASSLDPGGRGYNEQFF. CDR3 sequence (DNA): TGTGCCAGCAGCTTAGATCCCGGCGGAAGGGGGTACAATGAGCAGTTCTTC. The full variable domain, with the rest looked up from reference TRBV11-3 and TRBJ2-1, is EAGVVQSPRYKIIEKKQPVAFWCNPISGHNTLYWYLQNLGQGPELLIRYENEEAVDDSQLPKDRFSAERLKGVDSTLKIQPAELGDSAVYLCASSLDPGGRGYNEQFFGPGTRLTVL.